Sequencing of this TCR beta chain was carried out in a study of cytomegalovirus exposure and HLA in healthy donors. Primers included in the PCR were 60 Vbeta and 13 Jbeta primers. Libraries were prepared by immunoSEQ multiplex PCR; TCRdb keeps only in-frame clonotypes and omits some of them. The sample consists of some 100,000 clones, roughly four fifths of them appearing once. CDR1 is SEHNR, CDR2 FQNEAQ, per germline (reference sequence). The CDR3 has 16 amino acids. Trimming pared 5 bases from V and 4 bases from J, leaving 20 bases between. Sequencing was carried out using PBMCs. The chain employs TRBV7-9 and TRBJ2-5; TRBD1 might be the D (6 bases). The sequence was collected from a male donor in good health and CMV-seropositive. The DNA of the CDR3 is TGTGCCAGCAGCCATGCGCAGCAGGGGTTGGGAGAGACCCAGTACTTC. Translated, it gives CASSHAQQGLGETQYF.